These T cell receptor beta chains were read from a single sample in a study of blood T cell repertoires in COVID-19. Method: immunoSEQ multiplex PCR; TCRdb's copy keeps in-frame clones and lacks some. This table holds tens of thousands of clones, around 80% found once. The sample was peripheral blood. These TCRs come from a man older than 75 with active or convalescent COVID-19. CDR3s include the opening cysteine and the closing phenylalanine or tryptophan. Fields, in order: CDR3 length, D gene, J gene, V gene, clone size, CDR3 DNA, CDR3 protein. D genes are given only for firm matches. The size entry is marked missing in some rows and otherwise reads once, few, many or a size class.

14	TRBD1	TRBJ2-7	TRBV7-2	-	TGTGCCAGCACTAGATCGGGACAGTTGTACGAGCAGTACTTC	CASTRSGQLYEQYF
14	TRBD1	TRBJ2-7	TRBV5-3	once	TGTGCCAGAAGCTTGGTTGGGACAGGGAACGAGCAGTACTTC	CARSLVGTGNEQYF
19	-	TRBJ2-3	TRBV21-1	-	TGTGCCAGCAGCAAAGAACTAGCGGGGGGGCGGAGGGGCACAGATACGCAGTATTTT	CASSKELAGGRRGTDTQYF
15	-	TRBJ2-3	TRBV29-1	-	TGCAGCGTTGAACCGACACTCGTTAGCACAGATACGCAGTATTTT	CSVEPTLVSTDTQYF
14	TRBD1	TRBJ2-3	TRBV5-1	-	TGCGCCAGCAGCTCGGGGGACAGGGGTGATACGCAGTATTTT	CASSSGDRGDTQYF
13	TRBD1	TRBJ2-7	TRBV27	-	TGTGCCAGCAGCGCACAGGGGGCCCACGAGCAGTACTTC	CASSAQGAHEQYF
14	-	TRBJ2-1	TRBV28	-	TGTGCCAGCAGATCCCATGGCGGGAACAATGAGCAGTTCTTC	CASRSHGGNNEQFF
15	TRBD2	TRBJ2-7	TRBV28	-	TGTGCCAGCAGTTTAGGGCTAGCGGGAGTGAACGAGCAGTACTTC	CASSLGLAGVNEQYF
14	TRBD1	TRBJ2-7	TRBV27	few	TGTGCCAGCAGTCGGAGCACAGGGGGTTACGAGCAGTACTTC	CASSRSTGGYEQYF
17	TRBD2	TRBJ2-1	TRBV2	-	TGTGCCAGCAAAGGGACTAGCGGGGGCCGTTCCTACAATGAGCAGTTCTTC	CASKGTSGGRSYNEQFF